The clone carrying this TCR beta chain has just a few counts. Its antigen is unknown. This specimen comes from a study of beta chain features in type 1 diabetes. Study information: The patient and healthy donor groups were comparable for age, gender and cell yields.

A single heparinised blood sample, averaging around 120 mL, was obtained per donor. The CDR3 has 13 amino acids. In germline, CDR1 is GTSNPN, CDR2 SVGIG (reference sequence). Trimming shortened V by 0 bases and J by 9 bases, and 12 bases separated the two germline ends. Isolated RNA was reverse transcribed in full, so expressed TCRB transcripts were sequenced. TCRdb's table, derived via immunoSEQ multiplex PCR, lists solely in-frame clones and lacks some. Of hundreds of thousands of clones listed, 10% to 15% are singletons. Notes on the study in general: Sequencing used cDNA, and cells with high TCR expression could therefore be over-represented.

Source material: naive CD4+ T cells from blood. This sequence joins TRBV30 and TRBJ2-1; D is uncertain. This receptor was obtained from a man between 18 and 29 years old in good health. The CDR3 sequence: CAWSVRSIGEQFF. As DNA, the CDR3 is TGTGCCTGGAGTGTACGGAGTATTGGTGAGCAGTTCTTC.